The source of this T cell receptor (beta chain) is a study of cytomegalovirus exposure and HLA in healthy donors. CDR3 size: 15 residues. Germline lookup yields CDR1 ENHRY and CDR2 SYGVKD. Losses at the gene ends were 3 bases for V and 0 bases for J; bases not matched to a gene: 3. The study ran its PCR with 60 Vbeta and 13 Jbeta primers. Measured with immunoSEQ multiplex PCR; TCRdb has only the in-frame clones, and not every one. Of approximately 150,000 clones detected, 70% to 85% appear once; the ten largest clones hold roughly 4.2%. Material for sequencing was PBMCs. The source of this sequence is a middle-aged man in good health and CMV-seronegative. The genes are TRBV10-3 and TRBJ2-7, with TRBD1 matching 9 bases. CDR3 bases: TGTGCCATCAGTGATGGGACAGGGAGCTCCTACGAGCAGTACTTC. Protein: CAISDGTGSSYEQYF.